The 19 T cell receptor beta chains presented below share a single source sample, sequenced in a study of shared clonotypes between healthy human individuals. Sequencing was performed with immunoSEQ multiplex PCR; in TCRdb, only in-frame clones are kept and a portion is missing. Here the sample spans around 2.5 million clones, under 95% being singletons. The specimen was naive CD4+ T cells from PBMCs. Subset of the sample: CD45RA+ positively selected. The origin of the receptors is a young man in good health. Some clones in this sample may be carry-over from other donors' samples.

This chain links TRBV5-1 with TRBJ2-2, with 9 bases lining up with TRBD2. With V trimmed by 2 bases and J by 3 bases, 8 bases remained unmatched. The V gene's germline CDR1 is SGHRS and CDR2 YFSETQ. The CDR3 sequence is 17 residues long. CDR3 DNA sequence: TGCGCCAGCAGCTTCAAACTAGCGGGTACATACACCGGGGAGCTGTTTTTT. It codes for CASSFKLAGTYTGELFF. Using reference TRBV5-1 and TRBJ2-2 for the parts outside the CDR3, the full variable domain is KAGVTQTPRYLIKTRGQQVTLSCSPISGHRSVSWYQQTPGQGLQFLFEYFSETQRNKGNFPGRFSGRQFSNSRSEMNVSTLELGDSALYLCASSFKLAGTYTGELFFGEGSRLTVL.

CDR3 DNA sequence: TGTGCCAGCAGCTTTAGGACTCGCAATGAGCAGTTCTTC. Translating gives CASSFRTRNEQFF. V gene TRBV11-3 combines with J gene TRBJ2-1; D may be TRBD2 (5 bases). The CDR3 covers 13 residues. Trimming cost V 3 bases and J 6 bases, with 9 bases left between them. The germline gives CDR1 SGHNT, CDR2 YENEEA. Variable domain in full (rest from reference TRBV11-3 and TRBJ2-1): EAGVVQSPRYKIIEKKQPVAFWCNPISGHNTLYWYLQNLGQGPELLIRYENEEAVDDSQLPKDRFSAERLKGVDSTLKIQPAELGDSAVYLCASSFRTRNEQFFGPGTRLTVL.

The V call is TRBV6-6, the J call TRBJ2-7; no firm D call. Trimming stripped 5 bases from V and 3 bases from J, with 2 bases between. Germline CDR1 MNHNY, CDR2 SVGAGI (reference sequence). There are 10 residues in the CDR3. The CDR3 sequence: CASSDYEQYF. CDR3 coding DNA: TGTGCCAGCAGTGACTACGAGCAGTACTTC.

The J gene is TRBJ1-1, the V gene TRBV18, with 10 bases matching TRBD1. The germline gives CDR1 KGHSH, CDR2 LQKENI. J was trimmed by 0 bases and V by 4 bases; bases with no gene match: 5. CDR3 size: 16 residues. The CDR3: CASSQGTGVMNTEAFF. CDR3 nucleotides: TGTGCCAGCTCACAAGGGACAGGGGTTATGAACACTGAAGCTTTCTTT.

Details on this clone: The same CDR3 is also encoded by other DNA sequences in this sample. The V call is TRBV9, the J call TRBJ1-1; no definite D call. Germline V gives CDR1 SGDLS, CDR2 YYNGEE. V was pared by 0 bases and J by 3 bases, with 6 bases between. This CDR3 has 13 residues. CDR3 DNA: TGTGCCAGCAGCGTAGGGGCGCACACTGAAGCTTTCTTT. Translation gives CASSVGAHTEAFF. Variable domain in full (rest from reference TRBV9 and TRBJ1-1): DSGVTQTPKHLITATGQRVTLRCSPRSGDLSVYWYQQSLDQGLQFLIQYYNGEERAKGNILERFSAQQFPDLHSELNLSSLELGDSALYFCASSVGAHTEAFFGQGTRLTVV.

This clone has just one count. The V call is TRBV10-3, the J call TRBJ2-1; 9 bases align to TRBD2. V shed 10 bases, J shed 8 bases, and the junction held 12 bases outside the gene matches. From germline, CDR1 is ENHRY and CDR2 SYGVKD. The CDR3 covers 14 residues. The CDR3 sequence: CATTSQVAGDEQFF. CDR3 nucleotide sequence: TGTGCCACGACCTCTCAGGTAGCGGGAGATGAGCAGTTCTTC.

This chain joins TRBV5-1 and TRBJ2-1; D gene uncertain. V lost 5 bases and J lost 0, with 9 bases in between. Germline CDR1 SGHRS, CDR2 YFSETQ. The CDR3 extends over 14 amino acids. The CDR3 protein is CASSGASSYNEQFF. The CDR3 DNA is TGCGCCAGCAGTGGAGCGTCCTCCTACAATGAGCAGTTCTTC. The complete variable domain, with remaining parts taken from reference TRBV5-1 and TRBJ2-1, reads KAGVTQTPRYLIKTRGQQVTLSCSPISGHRSVSWYQQTPGQGLQFLFEYFSETQRNKGNFPGRFSGRQFSNSRSEMNVSTLELGDSALYLCASSGASSYNEQFFGPGTRLTVL.

This clone has only one observation. The chain links TRBV28 to TRBJ2-7; 9 bases are a match to TRBD1. V shed 8 bases, J shed 6 bases, and the junction held 8 bases outside the gene matches. The germline V gene encodes CDR1 MDHEN and CDR2 SYDVKM. CDR3 length equals 13 residues. This CDR3 reads CASAGTGLGEQYF. DNA for the CDR3: TGTGCCAGCGCCGGGACAGGGCTAGGCGAGCAGTACTTC.

The gene calls are TRBV27 and TRBJ2-4; no clear D gene. In germline, CDR1 is MNHEY, CDR2 SMNVEV (reference sequence). There are 13 residues in the CDR3. V lost 10 bases, J lost 0 bases, and 10 bases lay in between. The CDR3 sequence is CATCDLAKNIQYF. The CDR3 DNA sequence: TGTGCCACCTGTGATCTAGCCAAAAACATTCAGTACTTC.

This clone was found a few times. The rearrangement links TRBV5-1 to TRBJ1-4; D uncertain. Germline V gene data show CDR1 as SGHRS and CDR2 as YFSETQ. The germline V and J ends were trimmed by 5 bases and 8 bases, with 13 bases remaining between them. This CDR3 spans 13 amino acids. The CDR3 region has the DNA TGCGCCAGCAGTTTTGGCGTGGCCGAAAAACTGTTTTTT. Translating gives CASSFGVAEKLFF.

This chain uses TRBV15 with TRBJ2-1, with 10 bases that match TRBD2. The CDR3 loop spans 17 amino acids. The germline CDR1 and CDR2 sequences are LNHNV and YYDKDF (reference sequence). Trimming took 0 bases from V and 8 from J; bases not matched to a gene: 10. The CDR3 sequence: CATSRDRASGGRDEQFF. Here the CDR3 DNA reads TGTGCCACCAGCAGAGATCGGGCTAGCGGGGGCCGGGATGAGCAGTTCTTC.

This rearrangement joins TRBV18 to TRBJ2-1; 10 bases map to TRBD2. CDR1 KGHSH and CDR2 LQKENI come from the germline V gene. The trim removed 6 bases at V and 2 bases at J, leaving 1 base unmatched. This CDR3 comprises 14 residues. DNA of the CDR3: TGTGCCAGCTCGACTAGCGGGCCCTACAATGAGCAGTTCTTC. It translates to CASSTSGPYNEQFF.

Only one count was recorded for this clone. The chain couples TRBV4-3 to TRBJ1-2; 7 nucleotides agree with TRBD1. The CDR3 is 16 residues long. The germline V gene encodes CDR1 LGHNA and CDR2 YSLEER. V shed 0 bases, J shed 2 bases, and the junction held 6 bases outside the gene matches. The CDR3 reads CASSQDLVRGNYGYTF. CDR3 coding DNA: TGCGCCAGCAGCCAAGATCTTGTCAGGGGGAACTATGGCTACACCTTC.

The chain combines TRBV29-1 with TRBJ1-1, with D perhaps matching TRBD1 (5 bases). The CDR3 contains 12 residues. Trimming removed 7 bases at V and 4 bases at J, with 13 bases between. Germline-derived CDR1 and CDR2 are SQVTM and ANQGSEA. Written as DNA, the CDR3 is TGCAGCGCCCAGGGATTCGGCACTGAAGCTTTCTTT. Its translation: CSAQGFGTEAFF.

The V and J genes are TRBV7-9 and TRBJ1-5, with 9 bases that match TRBD1. Trimming cost V 2 bases and J 5 bases; bases outside gene matches: 7. CDR3 length: 16 residues. The germline V gene has CDR1 SEHNR and CDR2 FQNEAQ (reference sequence). The CDR3 DNA reads as TGTGCCAGCAGCTTATGGGGACAGGGTAGGGATCAGCCCCAGCATTTT. Amino acid sequence: CASSLWGQGRDQPQHF.

The rearrangement uses TRBV5-4 and TRBJ2-7; 9 bases fit TRBD2. Losses at the gene ends were 4 bases for V and 5 bases for J; bases not matched to a gene: 13. The germline gives CDR1 SGHNT, CDR2 YYREEE (reference sequence). This CDR3 has 16 residues. The CDR3 protein is CASSPQSGRTGHEQYF. The CDR3, as DNA: TGTGCCAGCAGCCCACAGAGCGGGAGGACCGGTCACGAGCAGTACTTC.

The chain joins TRBV5-8 to TRBJ1-2; 7 nucleotides align to TRBD1. J was trimmed by 2 bases and V by 1 base; bases with no gene match: 8. The germline V gene has CDR1 SGHTS and CDR2 YDEGEE. The CDR3 contains 16 residues. The CDR3 loop reads CASSLPTVTGNYGYTF. The DNA for the CDR3 is TGTGCCAGCAGCTTGCCCACCGTGACAGGGAACTATGGCTACACCTTC.

This clone was counted once. The rearrangement uses TRBV2 and TRBJ2-7; tentatively, D is TRBD1 (5 bases). Per the germline V gene, CDR1 is SNHLY and CDR2 is FYNNEI. Deletions cut 1 base from V and 3 bases from J, with 10 bases between. The CDR3 covers 14 residues. The CDR3 sequence: CASSEDDSFYEQYF. CDR3 DNA sequence: TGTGCCAGCAGTGAAGACGACAGCTTCTACGAGCAGTACTTC.

DNA for the CDR3: TGTGCCAGCAGCTTGGAACTCAACCAAGAGACCCAGTACTTC. Its translation: CASSLELNQETQYF. The genes are TRBV5-4 and TRBJ2-5; D remains ambiguous. The CDR3 is 14 amino acids. Germline values: CDR1 SGHNT, CDR2 YYREEE (reference sequence). V was clipped by 0 bases and J by 0 bases, with 6 bases between them.